The sequence of this T cell receptor (beta chain) was determined in a study of cytomegalovirus exposure and HLA in healthy donors. Study-level points and caveats: It was reported in a later analysis that an Asian-associated ancestry cluster showed fewer N-insertions than the 666-donor mean. The authors enumerated 180 or so TCR beta chains as linked to cytomegalovirus.

Of note for this clone: Its cognate antigen is unknown.

Germline V gene data show CDR1 as SQVTM and CDR2 as ANQGSEA. The CDR3 is 15 residues long. Trimming took 7 bases from V and 5 from J; bases not matched to a gene: 10. Primers: 60 Vbeta forward and 13 Jbeta reverse. Using immunoSEQ multiplex PCR, the repertoire was profiled, and TCRdb retains in-frame clones only, with some absent. The profile covers about 160,000 clones, with approximately 85% appearing a single time and more than 2% taken by the ten largest. Sequencing input: PBMCs. The chain recombines TRBV29-1 with TRBJ2-3; TRBD2 matches 12 bases. The TCR originated in a man between 18 and 29 years old in good health and CMV-seropositive. The CDR3 DNA reads as TGCAGCGCCTTCACTAGCGGGGGGCTGGGAGATACGCAGTATTTT. This sequence encodes CSAFTSGGLGDTQYF.